The present T cell receptor (beta chain) was sequenced within a study of blood T cells in healthy people across ages. In germline, CDR1 is SGHDN, CDR2 FVKESK. Trimming took 4 bases from V and 2 from J; bases not matched to a gene: 6. The CDR3 length is 15 residues. This clonotype was observed many times. Combining a sample-barcoded 5' primer with a J-beta primer mix, a second PCR ran for roughly 6 to 11 cycles. Carrying 12 random nucleotides, a template-switch adaptor labeled each individual cDNA molecule. From the 5' RACE reads, TCRdb called clonotypes with MiXCR, one entry per CDR3 protein. The sample lists some 640,000 distinct CDR3 sequences; approximately 50% were seen once. Caucasian, healthy and from Russia, the donors were aged between about 6 and 90. Investigators took 8 to 10 milliliters of peripheral blood from every donor.

The source of this sequence is a woman in her fifties or sixties in good health. The V gene is TRBV14, the J gene TRBJ2-7; 9 bases match TRBD2. The source material was blood. This CDR3 is CASSRSGRTPYEQYF. The CDR3 bases are TGTGCCAGCAGCCGAAGCGGGAGGACCCCCTACGAGCAGTACTTC.